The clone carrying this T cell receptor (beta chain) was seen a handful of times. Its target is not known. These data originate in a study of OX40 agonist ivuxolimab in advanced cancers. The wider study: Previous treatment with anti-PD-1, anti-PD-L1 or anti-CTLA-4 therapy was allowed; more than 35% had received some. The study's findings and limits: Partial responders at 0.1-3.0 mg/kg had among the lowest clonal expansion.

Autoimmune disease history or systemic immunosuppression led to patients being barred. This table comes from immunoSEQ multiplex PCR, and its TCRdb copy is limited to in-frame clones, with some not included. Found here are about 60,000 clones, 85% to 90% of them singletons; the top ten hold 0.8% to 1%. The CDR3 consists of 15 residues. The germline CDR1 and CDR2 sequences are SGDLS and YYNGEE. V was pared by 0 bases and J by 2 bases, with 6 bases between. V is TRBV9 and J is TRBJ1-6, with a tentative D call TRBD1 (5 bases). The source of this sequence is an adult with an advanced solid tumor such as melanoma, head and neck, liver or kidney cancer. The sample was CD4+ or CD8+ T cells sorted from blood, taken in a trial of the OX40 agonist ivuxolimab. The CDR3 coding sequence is TGTGCCAGCAGCGTAGAGGGGACCTATAATTCACCCCTCCACTTT. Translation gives CASSVEGTYNSPLHF.